The 27 T cell receptor beta chains below were found in one sample sequenced in a study of blood T cells in healthy people across ages. The authors ran a second PCR of roughly 6 to 12 cycles using a sample-barcoded 5' primer and a J-beta primer mix. TCRdb independently ran MiXCR on the 5' RACE reads; one entry per CDR3 protein. The table has some 920,000 distinct CDR3 sequences, around 54% seen once. The sample taken for sequencing was blood. All receptors derive from a woman aged 60-75 years in good health.

The table lists this clonotype with a few counts. This chain uses TRBV7-8 with TRBJ1-5; 9 bases fit TRBD1. The V gene end was trimmed by 2 bases and the J gene end by 7 bases; junction bases not matched to a gene: 6. Germline CDR1 is SGHVS and CDR2 is FQNEAQ. CDR3 length: 15 amino acids. The CDR3, as DNA: TGTGCCAGCAGCTTACTACAGGGGGCGCGACAGCCCCAGCATTTT. Encoded protein: CASSLLQGARQPQHF.

This clonotype turned up a few times. The gene calls are TRBV10-3 and TRBJ2-5, with 8 nucleotides matching TRBD1. Germline V gene lookup returns CDR1 ENHRY and CDR2 SYGVKD. V was pared by 7 bases and J by 4 bases, with 11 bases of the junction left unmatched. The CDR3 extends over 15 amino acids. CDR3 sequence: CAINKQGDQGETQYF. DNA of the CDR3: TGTGCCATCAATAAACAGGGGGACCAGGGAGAGACCCAGTACTTC.

V usage is TRBV9 and J usage is TRBJ1-5, with TRBD1 matching over 7 bases. The V gene end was trimmed by 0 bases and the J gene end by 8 bases; junction bases not matched to a gene: 5. CDR1 is SGDLS, CDR2 YYNGEE, per germline. This CDR3 is built from 14 residues. This chain's CDR3 is CASSVDSRGKPQHF. CDR3 nucleotide sequence: TGTGCCAGCAGCGTAGACAGCAGGGGGAAGCCCCAGCATTTT.

To note about this clonotype: A read error may be the cause here, since a much bigger clone is one base away. The rearrangement uses TRBV2 and TRBJ2-3; D is ambiguous. This CDR3 has 12 residues. Germline CDR1 SNHLY, CDR2 FYNNEI. CDR3 bases: TGTGCCAGCAGTGACAGAACAGATGCGCAGTATTTT. It yields the protein CASSDRTDAQYF. The full variable domain, rest sourced from reference TRBV2 and TRBJ2-3, is EPEVTQTPSHQVTQMGQEVILRCVPISNHLYFYWYRQILGQKVEFLVSFYNNEISEKSEIFDDQFSVERPDGSNFTLKIRSTKLEDSAMYFCASSDRTDAQYFGPGTRLTVL.

V gene TRBV4-2 combines with J gene TRBJ2-4; TRBD1 matches 10 bases. The DNA end is a closer match to TRBJ2-7, so the J assignment may be wrong. From germline, CDR1 is LGHNA and CDR2 YNFKEQ. The CDR3 is 16 amino acids. CDR3 nucleotide sequence: TGTGCCAGCAGCAAAACCGGGACAGGGGAGTTCGGCGAGCAGTACTTC. It codes for CASSKTGTGEFGEQYF.

This clonotype was counted a few times. J is TRBJ2-6 and V is TRBV5-1; D gene ambiguous. V shed 2 bases and J shed 4 bases, with 7 bases lying between them. In germline, CDR1 is SGHRS, CDR2 YFSETQ. The CDR3 consists of 14 residues. Here the CDR3 DNA reads TGCGCCAGCAGCTTCGAGTTGGGGGCCAACGTCCTGACTTTC. Translating it yields CASSFELGANVLTF.

V is TRBV28 and J is TRBJ2-3; no definite D call. The V and J ends lost 4 bases and 4 bases respectively, with 12 bases between them. CDR3 size: 14 residues. Germline assignment: CDR1 MDHEN and CDR2 SYDVKM. The CDR3 region is CASSWGISADTQYF. The CDR3 region has the DNA TGTGCCAGCAGTTGGGGAATATCGGCAGATACGCAGTATTTT.

The chain links TRBV5-1 to TRBJ2-4, with 9 bases lining up with TRBD2. The germline gives CDR1 SGHRS, CDR2 YFSETQ. Trimming cost V 4 bases and J 5 bases; bases outside gene matches: 7. This CDR3 has 15 amino acids. Written as DNA, the CDR3 is TGCGCCAGCAGCCTTCGACTAGCGGAGCAAAACATTCAGTACTTC. Protein product: CASSLRLAEQNIQYF. The full variable domain, its missing parts supplied by reference TRBV5-1 and TRBJ2-4, is KAGVTQTPRYLIKTRGQQVTLSCSPISGHRSVSWYQQTPGQGLQFLFEYFSETQRNKGNFPGRFSGRQFSNSRSEMNVSTLELGDSALYLCASSLRLAEQNIQYFGAGTRLSVL.

This clonotype was seen ten or more times. The chain couples TRBV3-1 to TRBJ2-5, with D uncertain. The germline CDR1 and CDR2 sequences are LGHDT and YNNKEL (reference sequence). This CDR3 has 11 residues. V lost 1 base and J 11 bases, leaving 8 bases between the germline ends. Here the CDR3 DNA reads TGTGCCAGCAGCCAAGGGGTTGAGCAGTACTTC. It encodes CASSQGVEQYF.

This clonotype appeared a single time. V gene TRBV20-1 combines with J gene TRBJ2-1, with 8 bases identical to TRBD2. The length of the CDR3 is 14 residues. Looked up from germline, CDR1 is DFQATT and CDR2 is SNEGSKA (reference sequence). V shed 3 bases, J shed 5 bases, and the junction held 6 bases outside the gene matches. The CDR3 is CSARGTRGDNEQFF. In DNA form, the CDR3 reads TGCAGTGCTAGGGGGACTAGAGGGGACAATGAGCAGTTCTTC.

CDR3 residues: CASSLTLAGGSPYEQYF. CDR3 sequence (DNA): TGCGCCAGCAGCTTGACACTAGCGGGAGGCTCCCCCTACGAGCAGTACTTC. The chain combines TRBV5-1 with TRBJ2-5, with 12 bases lining up with TRBD2. The end of the DNA fits TRBJ2-7 better, so the J call may be wrong. Germline lookup yields CDR1 SGHRS and CDR2 YFSETQ. There are 17 residues in the CDR3.

The chain has TRBV6-5 and TRBJ2-7; D assignment may be TRBD1 or TRBD2 (5 bases each). The germline V gene encodes CDR1 MNHEY and CDR2 SVGAGI. V lost 7 bases and J lost 6, with 16 bases in between. The CDR3 contains 13 residues. CDR3 sequence reads: CASTPGYGGEQYF. The CDR3 DNA sequence: TGTGCCAGCACCCCCGGATATGGGGGCGAGCAGTACTTC.

The V gene is TRBV2, the J gene TRBJ2-3; a possible D gene is TRBD1 (6 bases). The V end was cut by 10 bases, the J end by 1 base, with 18 bases between. CDR1 and CDR2 (germline): SNHLY, FYNNEI. This CDR3 is built from 15 residues. The CDR3 sequence is CATGKQGHGTDTQYF. The DNA of the CDR3 is TGTGCCACCGGTAAACAGGGTCACGGCACAGATACGCAGTATTTT. The variable domain in full, completed from reference TRBV2 and TRBJ2-3, reads EPEVTQTPSHQVTQMGQEVILRCVPISNHLYFYWYRQILGQKVEFLVSFYNNEISEKSEIFDDQFSVERPDGSNFTLKIRSTKLEDSAMYFCATGKQGHGTDTQYFGPGTRLTVL.

This clonotype occurred many times. V and J are TRBV7-2 and TRBJ1-2; maybe TRBD1 (5 bases). Germline V CDR1 and CDR2: SGHTA, FQGNSA. V shed 3 bases and J shed 6 bases, with 14 bases lying between them. CDR3 length equals 14 residues. In DNA, the CDR3 is TGTGCCAGCAGCTTTCCGGGGGTACTGGATGGCTACACCTTC. Translating it yields CASSFPGVLDGYTF.

This chain uses TRBV7-9 with TRBJ2-5; 11 bases agree with TRBD2. Germline assignment: CDR1 SEHNR and CDR2 FQNEAQ (reference sequence). This CDR3 region has 16 residues. Germline trimming cut 5 bases from V and 2 bases from J; bases unmatched to any gene: 7. CDR3 region: CASSLLAGGQQETQYF. Here the CDR3 DNA reads TGTGCCAGCAGCCTTCTAGCGGGAGGACAACAAGAGACCCAGTACTTC.

In this sample, this clonotype turned up many times. The chain employs TRBV5-1 and TRBJ2-1, with D possibly being TRBD1 (5 bases). Germline V gives CDR1 SGHRS, CDR2 YFSETQ. The CDR3 runs 15 residues. V was trimmed by 0 bases and J by 2 bases, leaving 9 bases between them. The CDR3 nucleotides read TGCGCCAGCAGCTTGGATGCAGGGACCTACAATGAGCAGTTCTTC. Its protein product is CASSLDAGTYNEQFF.

V gene TRBV3-1 combines with J gene TRBJ2-7; D might be TRBD1 (6 bases). The CDR3 consists of 14 residues. Germline lookup yields CDR1 LGHDT and CDR2 YNNKEL (reference sequence). With 5 bases removed from V and 3 bases from J, the gap between germline ends came to 14 bases. As DNA, the CDR3 is TGTGCCAGCAGCGCCAGAGGGGGTAGCTACGAGCAGTACTTC. Its protein product is CASSARGGSYEQYF.

The chain combines TRBV6-5 with TRBJ2-7; a weak D match, TRBD2 (5 bases). Trimming removed 0 bases from V and 3 bases from J, with 9 bases in between. Germline loops: CDR1 MNHEY, CDR2 SVGAGI. This CDR3 has 14 amino acids. The CDR3 sequence is CASSYSWTGYEQYF. CDR3 sequence (DNA): TGTGCCAGCAGTTACTCCTGGACTGGCTACGAGCAGTACTTC.

The rearrangement uses TRBV20-1 and TRBJ2-1; D not certain. Germline values: CDR1 DFQATT, CDR2 SNEGSKA (reference sequence). V lost 6 bases, J lost 1 base, and 19 bases lay in between. The CDR3 consists of 16 residues. CDR3 in DNA: TGCAGTGCCGTAGGTTTAGGCTCCATGTCCTACAATGAGCAGTTCTTC. Translation gives CSAVGLGSMSYNEQFF.

The chain recombines TRBV12-3 or TRBV12-4 with TRBJ2-7; 14 positions match TRBD2. The CDR3 contains 14 residues. The CDR3 DNA reads TGTGCAAGCGGGACTAGCGGGAGAATTTACGAGCAGTACTTC. Residues: CASGTSGRIYEQYF.

This chain connects TRBV5-5 to TRBJ2-7; 7 bases agree with TRBD2. The germline gives CDR1 SGHKS, CDR2 YYEKEE (reference sequence). The V segment lost 3 bases and the J segment 7 bases; nucleotides outside the gene matches: 7. The CDR3 extends over 13 amino acids. The CDR3 DNA follows: TGTGCCAGCAGCTCTCCTCTAGCGGATGAGCAGTACTTC. It yields the protein CASSSPLADEQYF.

V usage is TRBV4-1 and J usage is TRBJ2-7; 7 nucleotides line up with TRBD2. Germline V gene sequence: CDR1 MGHRA, CDR2 YSYEKL. This CDR3 is 17 amino acids long. Unmatched junction bases numbered 10, after V lost 1 base and J lost 1 base. CDR3 bases: TGCGCCAGCAGCCAAGGGGAGCGGGGATCGTCATCCTACGAGCAGTACTTC. It translates to CASSQGERGSSSYEQYF.

The chain has TRBV18 and TRBJ2-7, with D uncertain. V shed 3 bases and J shed 7 bases, with 13 bases lying between them. CDR3 length equals 13 residues. Germline values: CDR1 KGHSH, CDR2 LQKENI. The CDR3: CASSPNPRNEQYF. DNA of the CDR3: TGTGCCAGCTCACCGAATCCTAGGAATGAGCAGTACTTC.

This clonotype was detected many times. The chain carries TRBV7-2 and TRBJ2-7, with 7 bases fitting TRBD2. The CDR3 contains 15 residues. V trimming: 4 bases; J trimming: 2 bases; junction bases outside the gene matches: 8. Germline lookup yields CDR1 SGHTA and CDR2 FQGNSA. Written as DNA, the CDR3 is TGTGCCAGCAGCTACGACGGACTAGGAGCCTACGAGCAGTACTTC. Its protein product is CASSYDGLGAYEQYF.

CDR3 DNA sequence: TGTGCCAGCAGTGCCTGCGGAGGGGCCAACGTCCTGACTTTC. Its translation is CASSACGGANVLTF. The chain carries TRBV6-1 and TRBJ2-6, with D unresolved. CDR3 length: 14 residues. CDR1 and CDR2 from the germline V gene are MNHNS and SASEGT. Trimming took off 4 bases at V and 4 bases at J, with 8 bases between the two ends.

The chain couples TRBV30 to TRBJ1-6; D is unresolved. Germline assignment: CDR1 GTSNPN and CDR2 SVGIG (reference sequence). V lost 0 bases, J lost 9 bases, and 3 bases lay in between. The CDR3 spans 11 residues. This chain's CDR3 is CAWSVGSPLHF. The CDR3 DNA is TGTGCCTGGAGTGTGGGTTCACCCCTCCACTTT. The full variable domain, rest sourced from reference TRBV30 and TRBJ1-6, is SQTIHQWPATLVQPVGSPLSLECTVEGTSNPNLYWYRQAAGRGLQLLFYSVGIGQISSEVPQNLSASRPQDRQFILSSKKLLLSDSGFYLCAWSVGSPLHFGNGTRLTVT.

This clonotype turned up a few times. The CDR3 bases are TGTGCCAGCAGCTTAGAGTACAATCAGCCCCAGCATTTT. It is translated as CASSLEYNQPQHF. The V gene is TRBV7-3, the J gene TRBJ1-5; D unresolved. Trimming cost V 2 bases and J 3 bases, with 5 bases left between them. CDR3 length: 13 amino acids. The V gene's germline CDR1 is SGHTA and CDR2 FQGTGA.